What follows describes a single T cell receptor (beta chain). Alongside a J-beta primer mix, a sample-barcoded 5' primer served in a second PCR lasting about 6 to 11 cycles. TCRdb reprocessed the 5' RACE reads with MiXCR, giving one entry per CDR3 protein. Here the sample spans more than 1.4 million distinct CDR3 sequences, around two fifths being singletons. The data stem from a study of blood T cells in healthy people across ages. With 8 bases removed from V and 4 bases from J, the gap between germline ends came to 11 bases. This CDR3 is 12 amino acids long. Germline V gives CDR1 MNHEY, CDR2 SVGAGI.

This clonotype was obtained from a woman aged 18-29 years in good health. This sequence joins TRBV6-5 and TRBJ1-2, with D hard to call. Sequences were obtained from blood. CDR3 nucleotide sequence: TGTGCCAGCGCTCCGACTCGCTATGGCTACACCTTC. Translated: CASAPTRYGYTF.